What follows is one TCR beta chain and its context. Its antigen is as yet unknown. These data belong to a study of shared clonotypes between healthy human individuals. Study information: Used for every donor were three CD4 naive, three CD4 memory, two CD8 naive and one CD8 memory plate. Study results and limitations: The sole specimen, blood, was sampled, and tissue repertoires likely differ.

This table comes from immunoSEQ multiplex PCR, and its TCRdb copy is limited to in-frame clones, with some not included. The sample comprises some 580,000 clones, about 97% of which are singletons, and about 0.06% rests with the top ten. CDR3 length equals 12 residues. V was pared by 5 bases and J by 8 bases, with 9 bases between. From germline, CDR1 is MNHEY and CDR2 SMNVEV (reference sequence). The chain is built from TRBV27 and TRBJ1-4, with D unclear. Sequenced: naive CD4+ T cells sorted from blood. Indicated subset: CD45RA+ positively selected. This sequence originates from a woman in her twenties or thirties in good health. CDR3 region: CASSIYGEKLFF. CDR3 DNA: TGTGCCAGCAGTATATATGGGGAAAAACTGTTTTTT.